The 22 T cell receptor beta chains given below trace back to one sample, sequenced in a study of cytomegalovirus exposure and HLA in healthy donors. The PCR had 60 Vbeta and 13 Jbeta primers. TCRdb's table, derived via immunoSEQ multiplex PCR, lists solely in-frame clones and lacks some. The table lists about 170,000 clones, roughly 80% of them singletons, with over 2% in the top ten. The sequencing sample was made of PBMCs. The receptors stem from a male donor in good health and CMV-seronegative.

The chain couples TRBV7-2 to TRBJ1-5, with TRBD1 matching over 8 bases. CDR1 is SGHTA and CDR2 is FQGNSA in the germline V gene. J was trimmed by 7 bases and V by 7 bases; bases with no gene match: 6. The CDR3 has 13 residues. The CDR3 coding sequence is TGTGCCAGCACCGGGACAGGAAACCAGCCCCAGCATTTT. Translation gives CASTGTGNQPQHF.

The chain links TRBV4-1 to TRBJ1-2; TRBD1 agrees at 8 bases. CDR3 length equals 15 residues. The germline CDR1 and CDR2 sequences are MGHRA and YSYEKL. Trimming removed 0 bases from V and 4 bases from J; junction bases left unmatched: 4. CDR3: CASSQDDRGRYGYTF. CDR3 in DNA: TGCGCCAGCAGCCAAGACGACAGGGGCCGCTATGGCTACACCTTC.

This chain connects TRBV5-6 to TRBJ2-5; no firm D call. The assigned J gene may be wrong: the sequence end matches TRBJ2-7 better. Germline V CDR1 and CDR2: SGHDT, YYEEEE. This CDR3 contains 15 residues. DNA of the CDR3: TGTGCCAGCAGCGACACAAGTGGGTCCGACTACGAGCAGTACTTC. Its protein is CASSDTSGSDYEQYF.

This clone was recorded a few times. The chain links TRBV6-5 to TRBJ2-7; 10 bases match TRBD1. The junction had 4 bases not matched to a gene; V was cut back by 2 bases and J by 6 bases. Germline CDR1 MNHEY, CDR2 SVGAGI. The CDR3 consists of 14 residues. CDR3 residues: CASSYGGQGFEQYF. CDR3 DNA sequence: TGTGCCAGCAGTTACGGGGGACAGGGGTTCGAGCAGTACTTC.

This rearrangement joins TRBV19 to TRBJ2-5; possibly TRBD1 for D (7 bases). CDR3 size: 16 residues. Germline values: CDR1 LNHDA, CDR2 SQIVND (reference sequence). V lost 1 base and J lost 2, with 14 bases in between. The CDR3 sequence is CASSIGRGLRQETQYF. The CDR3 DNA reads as TGTGCCAGTAGTATAGGGAGGGGGCTCCGACAAGAGACCCAGTACTTC.

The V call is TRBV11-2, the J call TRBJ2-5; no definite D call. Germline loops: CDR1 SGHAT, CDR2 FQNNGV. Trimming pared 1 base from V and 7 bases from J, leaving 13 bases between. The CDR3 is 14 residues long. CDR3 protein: CASSLGLDAGTQYF. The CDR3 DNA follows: TGTGCCAGCAGCTTAGGTCTCGATGCCGGGACCCAGTACTTC. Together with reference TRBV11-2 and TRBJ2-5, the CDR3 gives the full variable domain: EAGVAQSPRYKIIEKRQSVAFWCNPISGHATLYWYQQILGQGPKLLIQFQNNGVVDDSQLPKDRFSAERLKGVDSTLKIQPAKLEDSAVYLCASSLGLDAGTQYFGPGTRLLVL.

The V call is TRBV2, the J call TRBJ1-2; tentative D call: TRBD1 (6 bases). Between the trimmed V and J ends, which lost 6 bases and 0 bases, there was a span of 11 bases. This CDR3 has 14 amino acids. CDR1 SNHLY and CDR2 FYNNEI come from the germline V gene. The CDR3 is CASSSQGSNYGYTF. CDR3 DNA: TGTGCCAGCAGCTCACAGGGATCTAACTATGGCTACACCTTC. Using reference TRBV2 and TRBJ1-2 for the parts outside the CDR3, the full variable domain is EPEVTQTPSHQVTQMGQEVILRCVPISNHLYFYWYRQILGQKVEFLVSFYNNEISEKSEIFDDQFSVERPDGSNFTLKIRSTKLEDSAMYFCASSSQGSNYGYTFGSGTRLTVV.

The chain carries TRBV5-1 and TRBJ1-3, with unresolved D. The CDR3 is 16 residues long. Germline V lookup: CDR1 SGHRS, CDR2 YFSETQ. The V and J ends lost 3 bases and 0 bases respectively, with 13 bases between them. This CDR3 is CASSSSGGNSGNTIYF. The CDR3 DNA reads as TGCGCCAGCAGCTCGTCCGGCGGGAACTCTGGAAACACCATATATTTT.

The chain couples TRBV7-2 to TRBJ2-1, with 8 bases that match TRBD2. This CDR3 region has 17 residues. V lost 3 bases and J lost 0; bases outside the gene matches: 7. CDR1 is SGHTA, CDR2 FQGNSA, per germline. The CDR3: CASSFYRGGSSYNEQFF. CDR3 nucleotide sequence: TGTGCCAGCAGCTTCTACCGGGGGGGGAGCTCCTACAATGAGCAGTTCTTC. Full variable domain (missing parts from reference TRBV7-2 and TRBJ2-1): GAGVSQSPSNKVTEKGKDVELRCDPISGHTALYWYRQSLGQGLEFLIYFQGNSAPDKSGLPSDRFSAERTGGSVSTLTIQRTQQEDSAVYLCASSFYRGGSSYNEQFFGPGTRLTVL.

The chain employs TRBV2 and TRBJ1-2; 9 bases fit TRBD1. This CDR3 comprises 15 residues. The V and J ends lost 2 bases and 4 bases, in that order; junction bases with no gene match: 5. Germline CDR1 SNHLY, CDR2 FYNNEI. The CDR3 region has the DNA TGTGCCAGCAGTGAAAACAGGGGGCAAGGCTATGGCTACACCTTC. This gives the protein CASSENRGQGYGYTF.

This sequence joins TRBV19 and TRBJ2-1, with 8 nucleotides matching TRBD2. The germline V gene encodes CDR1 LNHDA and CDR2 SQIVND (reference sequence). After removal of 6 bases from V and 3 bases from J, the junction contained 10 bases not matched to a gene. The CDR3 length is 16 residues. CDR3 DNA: TGTGCCAGTAGAGATGCGCGGGGGGCTTACTACAATGAGCAGTTCTTC. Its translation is CASRDARGAYYNEQFF.

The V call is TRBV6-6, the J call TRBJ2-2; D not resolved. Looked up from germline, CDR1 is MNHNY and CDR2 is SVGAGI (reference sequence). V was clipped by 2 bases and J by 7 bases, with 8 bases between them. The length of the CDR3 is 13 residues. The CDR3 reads CASSYQVVGELFF. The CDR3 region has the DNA TGTGCCAGCAGTTACCAGGTGGTCGGGGAGCTGTTTTTT.

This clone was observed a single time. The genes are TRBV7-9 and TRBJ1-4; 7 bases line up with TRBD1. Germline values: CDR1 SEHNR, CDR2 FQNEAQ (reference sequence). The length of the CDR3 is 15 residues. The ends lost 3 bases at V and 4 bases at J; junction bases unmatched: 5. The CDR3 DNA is TGTGCCAGCAGCTTGGGGACAGCCCTTAATGAAAAACTGTTTTTT. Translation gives CASSLGTALNEKLFF.

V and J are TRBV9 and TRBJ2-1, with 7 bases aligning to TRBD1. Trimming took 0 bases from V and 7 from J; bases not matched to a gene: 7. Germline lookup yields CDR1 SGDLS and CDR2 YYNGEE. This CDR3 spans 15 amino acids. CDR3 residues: CASSVDPGGWNEQFF. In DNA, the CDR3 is TGTGCCAGCAGCGTAGACCCAGGGGGTTGGAATGAGCAGTTCTTC.

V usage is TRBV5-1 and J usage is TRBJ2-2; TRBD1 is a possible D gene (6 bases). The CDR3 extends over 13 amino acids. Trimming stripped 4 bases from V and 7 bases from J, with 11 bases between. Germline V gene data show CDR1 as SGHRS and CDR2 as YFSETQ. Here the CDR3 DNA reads TGCGCCAGCAGCCTGGCAGGGGTCGGGGAGCTGTTTTTT. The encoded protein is CASSLAGVGELFF.

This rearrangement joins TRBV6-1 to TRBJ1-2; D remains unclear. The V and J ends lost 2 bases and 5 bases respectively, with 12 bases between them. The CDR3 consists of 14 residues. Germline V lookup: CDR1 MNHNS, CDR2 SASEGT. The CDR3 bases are TGTGCCAGCAGTGAACTTGTGGAGGCGTATGGCTACACCTTC. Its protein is CASSELVEAYGYTF.

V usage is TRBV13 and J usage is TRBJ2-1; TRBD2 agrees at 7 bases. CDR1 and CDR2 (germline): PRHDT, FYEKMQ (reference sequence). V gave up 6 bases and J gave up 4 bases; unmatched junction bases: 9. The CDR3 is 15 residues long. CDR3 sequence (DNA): TGTGCCAGCAGTCCTGACCGAGCGGGGTACAATGAGCAGTTCTTC. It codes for CASSPDRAGYNEQFF.

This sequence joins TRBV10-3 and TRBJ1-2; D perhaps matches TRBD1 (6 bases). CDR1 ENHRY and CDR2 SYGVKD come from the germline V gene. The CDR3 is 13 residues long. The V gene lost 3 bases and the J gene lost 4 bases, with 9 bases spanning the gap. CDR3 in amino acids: CAISEGDTYGYTF. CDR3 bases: TGTGCCATCAGTGAAGGGGACACCTATGGCTACACCTTC.

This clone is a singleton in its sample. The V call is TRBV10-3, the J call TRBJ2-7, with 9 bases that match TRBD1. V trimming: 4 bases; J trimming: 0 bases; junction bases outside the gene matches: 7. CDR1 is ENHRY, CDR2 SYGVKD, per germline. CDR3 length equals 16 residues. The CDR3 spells CAISASPGQGSYEQYF. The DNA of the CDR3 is TGTGCCATCAGTGCATCACCGGGACAGGGCTCCTACGAGCAGTACTTC.

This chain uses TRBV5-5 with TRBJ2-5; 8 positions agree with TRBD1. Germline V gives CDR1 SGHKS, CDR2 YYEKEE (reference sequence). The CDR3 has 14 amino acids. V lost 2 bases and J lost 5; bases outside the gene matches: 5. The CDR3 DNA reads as TGTGCCAGCAGCTTAACAGGGGGAATGGAGACCCAGTACTTC. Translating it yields CASSLTGGMETQYF.

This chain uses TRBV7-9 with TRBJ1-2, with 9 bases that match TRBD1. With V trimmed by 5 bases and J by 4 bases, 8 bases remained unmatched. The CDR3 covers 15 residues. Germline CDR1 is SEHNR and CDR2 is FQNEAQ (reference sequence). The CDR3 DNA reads TGTGCCAGCAGCCGGAGCAACAGGGGGCTCTATGGCTACACCTTC. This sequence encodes CASSRSNRGLYGYTF.

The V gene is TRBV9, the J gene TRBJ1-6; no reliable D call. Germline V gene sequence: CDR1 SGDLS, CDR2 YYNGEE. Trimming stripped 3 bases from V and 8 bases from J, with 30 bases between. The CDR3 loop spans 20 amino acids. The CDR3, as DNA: TGTGCCAGCAGCGCCGAGCCTAAGCGGGCAGTCTCTCCCGGGGATTCACCCCTCCACTTT. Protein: CASSAEPKRAVSPGDSPLHF.